This T cell receptor (beta chain) was profiled in a study of blood T cell repertoires in COVID-19. Study overall: From T cells, B-cell-depleted T cells, or PBMCs came the material, which was cDNA or gDNA.

Recruits, aged roughly 18 to 100 years, lived in under 25 US areas. In assigning cohorts, the study relied on participant-reported clinical history. Within the 2 weeks before study entry, each person in the exposed group met a COVID-19 case. Profiling relied on immunoSEQ multiplex PCR, and the TCRdb table lists in-frame clones only, not all of them. This table holds around 330,000 clones, 85% found once. V was clipped by 5 bases and J by 1 base, with 12 bases between them. Germline lookup yields CDR1 GTSNPN and CDR2 SVGIG (reference sequence). The CDR3 is 14 residues long. This clonotype was sampled from a woman aged 30 to 39 who had been exposed to COVID-19. The chain links TRBV30 to TRBJ1-5; D gene uncertain. Sequencing was performed on PBMCs or T cells enriched from blood (not recorded which). In DNA form, the CDR3 reads TGTGCCTGGCACGGGGTTGGGAGCAATCAGCCCCAGCATTTT. It codes for CAWHGVGSNQPQHF. The complete variable domain, with remaining parts taken from reference TRBV30 and TRBJ1-5, reads SQTIHQWPATLVQPVGSPLSLECTVEGTSNPNLYWYRQAAGRGLQLLFYSVGIGQISSEVPQNLSASRPQDRQFILSSKKLLLSDSGFYLCAWHGVGSNQPQHFGDGTRLSIL.